These 3 T cell receptor beta chains were all obtained from the same sample, sequenced in a study of cytomegalovirus exposure and HLA in healthy donors. The PCR had 60 Vbeta and 13 Jbeta primers. Data came from immunoSEQ multiplex PCR; TCRdb stores just in-frame clones and leaves some out. The sample holds over 30,000 clones. Sequencing was carried out using PBMCs. Source of these receptors: a woman in her forties in good health and CMV-seropositive.

The chain is built from TRBV4-3 and TRBJ2-1; 9 positions match TRBD2. The CDR3 is 18 residues long. V lost 0 bases to trimming and J lost 4 bases; unmatched junction nucleotides: 10. Per the germline V gene, CDR1 is LGHNA and CDR2 is YSLEER. In DNA, the CDR3 is TGCGCCAGCAGCCAAGATCGGGTGCGGGAGGGACCATACAATGAGCAGTTCTTC. The encoded protein is CASSQDRVREGPYNEQFF.

The rearrangement links TRBV19 to TRBJ2-4; 7 bases match TRBD1. CDR1 and CDR2 (germline): LNHDA, SQIVND (reference sequence). V lost 2 bases and J lost 6; bases outside the gene matches: 4. The CDR3 covers 14 residues. The CDR3 bases are TGTGCCAGTAGTATATACCGGGACAGAAACATTCAGTACTTC. Amino acid sequence: CASSIYRDRNIQYF. Variable domain in full (rest from reference TRBV19 and TRBJ2-4): DGGITQSPKYLFRKEGQNVTLSCEQNLNHDAMYWYRQDPGQGLRLIYYSQIVNDFQKGDIAEGYSVSREKKESFPLTVTSAQKNPTAFYLCASSIYRDRNIQYFGAGTRLSVL.

V gene TRBV4-3 combines with J gene TRBJ1-2, with D tentatively TRBD1 (6 bases). There are 15 residues in the CDR3. CDR1 is LGHNA and CDR2 is YSLEER in the germline V gene. Trimming took 4 bases from V and 6 from J, leaving 18 bases between them. This CDR3 reads CASSPGSQDRDGYTF. The CDR3 DNA reads as TGCGCCAGCAGCCCAGGCTCACAGGACAGAGATGGCTACACCTTC.